Sequencing of this T cell receptor beta chain was carried out in a study of T cell responses to AZD1222 COVID-19 vaccine. Study-level points and caveats: Spike-specific TCR breadth and depth grew following two AZD1222 doses. Donors in the cohort were predominantly white British and more often female, and clonal diversity was possibly underestimated.

The germline gives CDR1 SNHLY, CDR2 FYNNEI. V was clipped by 0 bases and J by 10 bases, with 13 bases between them. The CDR3 is made up of 15 amino acids. Data came from immunoSEQ multiplex PCR; TCRdb stores just in-frame clones and leaves some out. The sample consists of 75,000 to 100,000 clones, 80% to 90% of them appearing once. Concerning this clone itself: The antigen remains undetermined.

This material consisted of peripheral blood, taken on day 0 of AZD1222 vaccination. The clonotype comes from an adult in good health. The chain joins TRBV2 to TRBJ1-6, with a possible D match to TRBD1 (6 bases). This chain's CDR3 is CASSEAPGQGSPLHF. The CDR3 nucleotides are TGTGCCAGCAGTGAAGCGCCTGGCCAGGGGTCACCCCTCCACTTT.